This TCR beta chain was identified during a study of molecular identifiers for immune sequencing clone quantification. Both previously described methods and listed TCR primers were employed to make bulk TCR libraries. Each CDR3 protein is one row after TCRdb ran MiXCR on the PCR reads. There are about 640,000 distinct CDR3 sequences in the sample; just under 20% occur only once, and roughly 0.83% lies in the top ten. The CDR3 runs 15 residues. The V gene's germline CDR1 is SGHRS and CDR2 YFSETQ. J lost 6 bases, V lost 4 bases, and 8 bases had no gene match. The specimen was naive CD8+ T cells from blood, with Jurkat cell RNA spiked in. The subset: FACS-sorted CD8+CD4-CCR7+CD45RA+ naive T cells. The chain carries TRBV5-1 and TRBJ2-2; TRBD1 matches 8 bases. The sequence came from a human donor in good health. Some libraries in this study had Jurkat cell RNA spiked in. CDR3 DNA: TGCGCCAGCAGCCTCTCAGGGGGCGCAGCCGGGGAGCTGTTTTTT. Translation gives CASSLSGGAAGELFF.